The clone carrying this TCR beta chain has a count of ten or more. Its antigen is as yet unknown. This sample stems from a study of CD8 T cells in ankylosing spondylitis. TCRdb reprocessed the 5' RACE reads via MiXCR and lists one record per CDR3 protein. Among around 140,000 distinct CDR3 sequences listed, around 10% were seen once. General study results and limits: The authors reported significant enrichment of disease-linked clones in matched ankylosing spondylitis synovial fluid. Disease-associated clonotypes exhibited CD8+ identity and were relatively infrequent in peripheral blood. Characteristic, it appeared, of ankylosing spondylitis blood was a TCR beta motif of about eight highly homologous variants.

The CDR3 spans 12 residues. Per germline, CDR1 SGHRS and CDR2 YFSETQ. V shed 0 bases and J shed 6 bases, with 4 bases lying between them. Sequenced material: blood, either unsorted or a sorted T cell fraction (not recorded which). The receptor comes from a female donor with ankylosing spondylitis or in good health (not recorded which). V gene TRBV5-1 combines with J gene TRBJ2-1; D not resolved. The CDR3 here is CASSLVSNEQFF. CDR3 DNA: TGCGCCAGCAGCTTGGTCTCCAATGAGCAGTTCTTC. Full variable domain (remainder filled in from reference TRBV5-1 and TRBJ2-1): KAGVTQTPRYLIKTRGQQVTLSCSPISGHRSVSWYQQTPGQGLQFLFEYFSETQRNKGNFPGRFSGRQFSNSRSEMNVSTLELGDSALYLCASSLVSNEQFFGPGTRLTVL.